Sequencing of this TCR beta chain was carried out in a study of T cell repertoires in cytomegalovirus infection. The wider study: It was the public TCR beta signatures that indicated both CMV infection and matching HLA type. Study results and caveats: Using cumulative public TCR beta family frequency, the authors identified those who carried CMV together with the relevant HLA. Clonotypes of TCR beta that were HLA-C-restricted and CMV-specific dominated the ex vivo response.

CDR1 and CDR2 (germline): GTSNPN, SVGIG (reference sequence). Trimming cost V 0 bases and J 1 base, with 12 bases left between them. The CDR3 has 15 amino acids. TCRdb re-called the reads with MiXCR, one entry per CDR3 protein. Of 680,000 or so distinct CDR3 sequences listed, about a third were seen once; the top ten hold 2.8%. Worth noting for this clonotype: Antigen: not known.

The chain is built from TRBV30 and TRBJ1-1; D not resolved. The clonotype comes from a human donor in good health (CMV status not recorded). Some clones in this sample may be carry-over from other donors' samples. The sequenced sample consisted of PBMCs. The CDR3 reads CAWSVADGTNTEAFF. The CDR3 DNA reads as TGTGCCTGGAGTGTAGCAGATGGTACGAACACTGAAGCTTTCTTT.